This passage covers 8 T cell receptor beta chains from one sample sequenced in a study of T cell changes during pregnancy in multiple sclerosis (dated by TCRdb to about 2019). Library construction relied on the immunoSEQ multiplex PCR assay. TCRdb provides this immuneACCESS table in a form limited to in-frame rearrangements. Some clones are lacking; in checked studies, under half of them reflect an unresolved V gene, and why the rest are absent is not known. The sample table shows approximately 100,000 clones, and roughly nine tenths are seen once. The top ten clonotypes cover 0.75% to 0.95% of the sample. The material was peripheral blood, obtained after pregnancy. The receptors derive from a female donor with multiple sclerosis, enrolled in a pregnancy study.

The chain is built from TRBV28 and TRBJ1-5; D gene ambiguous. Trimming pared 5 bases from V and 0 bases from J, leaving 14 bases between. Germline V gene lookup returns CDR1 MDHEN and CDR2 SYDVKM. The CDR3 is 16 amino acids. The CDR3 coding sequence is TGTGCCAGCAGTATTCCCCGACTGGTTAGCAATCAGCCCCAGCATTTT. Its protein is CASSIPRLVSNQPQHF.

The rearrangement joins TRBV28 to TRBJ2-7, with D possibly matching TRBD1 (6 bases). The CDR3 consists of 16 residues. V lost 6 bases to trimming and J lost 1 base, with 19 bases between them. Germline loops: CDR1 MDHEN, CDR2 SYDVKM. In nucleotides, the CDR3 is TGTGCCAGCAGCCCCCGACCAGGGGATGGGTCCTACGAGCAGTACTTC. Protein sequence: CASSPRPGDGSYEQYF.

The chain combines TRBV11-2 with TRBJ2-7; D might be TRBD1 (6 bases). Trimming shortened V by 3 bases and J by 1 base, and 10 bases separated the two germline ends. The CDR3 sequence is 14 residues long. CDR1 SGHAT and CDR2 FQNNGV come from the germline V gene. Here the CDR3 DNA reads TGTGCCAGCAGCTTGGTCAGGGGATCCTACGAGCAGTACTTC. Encoded protein: CASSLVRGSYEQYF.

The chain carries TRBV4-2 and TRBJ2-1; D possibly corresponds to TRBD2 (7 bases). Trimming removed 0 bases at V and 9 bases at J, with 18 bases between. The CDR3 length is 16 residues. CDR1 and CDR2 (germline): LGHNA, YNFKEQ. CDR3 coding DNA: TGTGCCAGCAGCCAAGATTTAACAGGGACTAAGGGTGAGCAGTTCTTC. Translated, it gives CASSQDLTGTKGEQFF.

The rearrangement joins TRBV7-6 to TRBJ2-1, with 10 bases matching TRBD2. Germline values: CDR1 SGHVS, CDR2 FNYEAQ. With 5 bases clipped from V and 9 bases from J, the junction kept 4 bases outside the gene matches. The CDR3 loop spans 13 amino acids. The CDR3 DNA reads TGTGCCAGCAGCCAGCGGGAGGGCCTTGAGCAGTTCTTC. Translated: CASSQREGLEQFF.

The rearrangement uses TRBV5-1 and TRBJ2-7; TRBD2 matches 8 bases. CDR1 SGHRS and CDR2 YFSETQ come from the germline V gene. The V gene end was trimmed by 3 bases and the J gene end by 7 bases; junction bases not matched to a gene: 9. CDR3 size: 14 residues. CDR3 in DNA: TGCGCCAGCAGCTCGGGGGGGGGAGAGCGGGAGCAGTACTTC. Translation gives CASSSGGGEREQYF.

The V and J genes are TRBV9 and TRBJ2-3; 8 bases are shared with TRBD1. The junction had 10 bases not matched to a gene; V was cut back by 2 bases and J by 2 bases. This CDR3 has 17 residues. The germline V gene has CDR1 SGDLS and CDR2 YYNGEE. The CDR3 here is CASSVSPTGGTTDTQYF. The DNA of the CDR3 is TGTGCCAGCAGCGTTTCACCCACAGGGGGAACCACAGATACGCAGTATTTT.

The chain joins TRBV6-4 to TRBJ1-4, with a possible D match to TRBD1 (5 bases). The CDR3 is made up of 15 amino acids. The germline gives CDR1 MRHNA, CDR2 SNTAGT. Between the trimmed V and J ends, which lost 0 bases and 0 bases, there was a span of 5 bases. DNA of the CDR3: TGTGCCAGCAGTGACTCAGGGGCAACTAATGAAAAACTGTTTTTT. This translates into CASSDSGATNEKLFF.